This entry concerns a single T cell receptor beta chain. This entry comes from a study of regulatory T cells in long-lasting Graves disease. As for the study in general: Antithyroid drug exposure in newly diagnosed Graves' patients had lasted under 3 months.

Germline V gives CDR1 SGHVS, CDR2 FNYEAQ. V dropped 2 bases and J dropped 7 bases, with 11 bases sitting between them. The CDR3 contains 13 residues. CDR3-region Arm-PCR and iRepertoire HTBI primers produced the TCR beta libraries. TCRdb ran MiXCR on the multiplex PCR reads and lists one entry per CDR3 protein. The table includes 400,000 to 450,000 distinct CDR3 sequences, about 17% detected once. Time point defined: newly diagnosed GD, antithyroid drugs for less than 3 months. PBMC RNA was the source of the TCR library. Under American Thyroid Association guidelines, Graves' disease was diagnosed. The data were also submitted as part of a second study, on T cells in Graves' hyperthyroidism and ophthalmopathy. That report adds: The diagnoses drew upon clinical symptoms, serum thyroxine and TRAb, thyroid ultrasound and orbital computed tomography.

This chain joins TRBV7-6 and TRBJ1-2, with D perhaps matching TRBD1 (6 bases). This TCR came from a woman in her twenties or thirties with Graves disease. The sequenced sample was peripheral blood mononuclear cells (PBMCs), obtained at new diagnosis, from a patient treated with antithyroid drugs. CDR3 sequence: CASSLYPRGGYTF. The CDR3 DNA follows: TGTGCCAGCAGCTTATATCCCAGGGGTGGCTACACCTTC.